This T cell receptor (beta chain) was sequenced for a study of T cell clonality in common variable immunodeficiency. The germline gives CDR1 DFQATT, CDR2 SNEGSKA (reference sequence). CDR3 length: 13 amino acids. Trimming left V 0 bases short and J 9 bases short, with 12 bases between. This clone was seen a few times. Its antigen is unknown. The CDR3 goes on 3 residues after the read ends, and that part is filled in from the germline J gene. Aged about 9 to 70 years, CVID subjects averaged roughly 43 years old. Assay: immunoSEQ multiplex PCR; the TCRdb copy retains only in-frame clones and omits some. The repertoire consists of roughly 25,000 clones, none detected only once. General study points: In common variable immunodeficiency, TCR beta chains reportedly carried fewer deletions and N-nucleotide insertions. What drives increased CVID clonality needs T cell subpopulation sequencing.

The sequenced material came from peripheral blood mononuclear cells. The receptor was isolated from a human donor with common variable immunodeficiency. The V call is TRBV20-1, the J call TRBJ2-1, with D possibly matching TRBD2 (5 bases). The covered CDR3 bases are TGCAGTGCTAGAGATCCGGGGTGGCGTGAG. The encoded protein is CSARDPGWRE. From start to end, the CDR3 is CSARDPGWREQFF.